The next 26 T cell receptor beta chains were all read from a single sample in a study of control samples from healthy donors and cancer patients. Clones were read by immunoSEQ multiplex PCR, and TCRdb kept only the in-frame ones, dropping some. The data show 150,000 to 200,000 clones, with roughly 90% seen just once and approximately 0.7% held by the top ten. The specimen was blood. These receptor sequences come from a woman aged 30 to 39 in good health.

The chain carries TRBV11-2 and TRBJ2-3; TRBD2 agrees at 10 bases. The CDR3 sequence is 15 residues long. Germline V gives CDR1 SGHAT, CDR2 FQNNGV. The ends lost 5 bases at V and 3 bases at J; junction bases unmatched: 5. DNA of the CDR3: TGTGCCAGCAGCCCGGGACTAGCGACTACAGATACGCAGTATTTT. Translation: CASSPGLATTDTQYF.

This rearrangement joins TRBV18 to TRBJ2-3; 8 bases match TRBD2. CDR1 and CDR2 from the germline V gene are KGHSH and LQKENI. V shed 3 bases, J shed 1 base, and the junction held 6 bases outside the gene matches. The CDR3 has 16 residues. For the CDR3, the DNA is TGTGCCAGCTCACCGCGGGGTAGCGGGGGCACAGATACGCAGTATTTT. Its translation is CASSPRGSGGTDTQYF. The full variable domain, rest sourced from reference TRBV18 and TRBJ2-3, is NAGVMQNPRHLVRRRGQEARLRCSPMKGHSHVYWYRQLPEEGLKFMVYLQKENIIDESGMPKERFSAEFPKEGPSILRIQQVVRGDSAAYFCASSPRGSGGTDTQYFGPGTRLTVL.

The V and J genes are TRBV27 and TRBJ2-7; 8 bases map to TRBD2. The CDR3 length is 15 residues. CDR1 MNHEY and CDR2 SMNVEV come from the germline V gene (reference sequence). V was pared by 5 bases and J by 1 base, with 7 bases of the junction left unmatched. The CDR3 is CASSPPGLGSYEQYF. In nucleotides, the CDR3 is TGTGCCAGCAGTCCCCCGGGACTAGGTTCCTACGAGCAGTACTTC.

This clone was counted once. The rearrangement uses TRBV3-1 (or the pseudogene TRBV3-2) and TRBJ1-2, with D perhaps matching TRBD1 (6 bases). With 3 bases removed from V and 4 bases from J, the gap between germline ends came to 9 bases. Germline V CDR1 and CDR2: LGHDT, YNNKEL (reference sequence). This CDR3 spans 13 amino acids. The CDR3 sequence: CASSQDSFYGYTF. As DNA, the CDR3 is TGTGCCAGCAGCCAGGACAGTTTCTATGGCTACACCTTC.

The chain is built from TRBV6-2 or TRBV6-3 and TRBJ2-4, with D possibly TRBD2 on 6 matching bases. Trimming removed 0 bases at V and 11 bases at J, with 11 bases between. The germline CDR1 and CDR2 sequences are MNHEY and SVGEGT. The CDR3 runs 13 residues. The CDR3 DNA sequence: TGTGCCAGCAGTTACTCCGGCGGGGCCCTTCAGTACTTC. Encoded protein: CASSYSGGALQYF.

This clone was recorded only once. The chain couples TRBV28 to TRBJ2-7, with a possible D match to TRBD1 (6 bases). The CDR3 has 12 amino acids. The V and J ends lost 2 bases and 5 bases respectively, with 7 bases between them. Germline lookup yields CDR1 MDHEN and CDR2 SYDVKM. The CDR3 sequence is CASSLPGDEQYF. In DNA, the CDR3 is TGTGCCAGCAGTTTACCAGGGGACGAGCAGTACTTC.

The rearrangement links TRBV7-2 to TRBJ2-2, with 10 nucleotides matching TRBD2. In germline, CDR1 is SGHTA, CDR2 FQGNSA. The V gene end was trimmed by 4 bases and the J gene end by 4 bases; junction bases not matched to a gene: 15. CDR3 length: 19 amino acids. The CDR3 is CASSSGGLAGVFSTGELFF. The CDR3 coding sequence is TGTGCCAGCAGCTCTGGTGGGCTAGCGGGAGTGTTCAGCACCGGGGAGCTGTTTTTT. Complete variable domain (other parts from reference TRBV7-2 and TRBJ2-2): GAGVSQSPSNKVTEKGKDVELRCDPISGHTALYWYRQSLGQGLEFLIYFQGNSAPDKSGLPSDRFSAERTGGSVSTLTIQRTQQEDSAVYLCASSSGGLAGVFSTGELFFGEGSRLTVL.

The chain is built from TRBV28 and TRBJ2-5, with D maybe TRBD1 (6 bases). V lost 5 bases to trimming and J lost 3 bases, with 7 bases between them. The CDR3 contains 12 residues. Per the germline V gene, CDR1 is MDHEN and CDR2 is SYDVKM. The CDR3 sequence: CASSRDKETQYF. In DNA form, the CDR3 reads TGTGCCAGCAGTCGGGACAAAGAGACCCAGTACTTC.

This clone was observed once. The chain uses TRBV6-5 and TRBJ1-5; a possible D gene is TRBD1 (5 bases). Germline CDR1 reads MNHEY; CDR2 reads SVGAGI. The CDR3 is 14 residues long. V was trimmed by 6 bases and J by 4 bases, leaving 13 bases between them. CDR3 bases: TGTGCCAGCAGGCGGGGGACGGGGAATCAGCCCCAGCATTTT. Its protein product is CASRRGTGNQPQHF.

CDR3 in DNA: TGTGCCAGCAGTTACTCTGGGGGTTTCATGAACACTGAAGCTTTCTTT. Translation: CASSYSGGFMNTEAFF. The rearrangement links TRBV6-6 to TRBJ1-1, with a possible D match to TRBD1 (5 bases). The length of the CDR3 is 16 residues. Germline V gene sequence: CDR1 MNHNY, CDR2 SVGAGI (reference sequence). V lost 0 bases, J lost 0 bases, and 11 bases lay in between.

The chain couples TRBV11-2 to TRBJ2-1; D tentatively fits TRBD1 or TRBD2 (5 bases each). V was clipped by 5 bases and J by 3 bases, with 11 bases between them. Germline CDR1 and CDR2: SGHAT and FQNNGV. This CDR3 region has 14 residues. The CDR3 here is CASSLRDLYNEQFF. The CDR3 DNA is TGTGCCAGCAGCCTCAGGGACCTCTACAATGAGCAGTTCTTC.

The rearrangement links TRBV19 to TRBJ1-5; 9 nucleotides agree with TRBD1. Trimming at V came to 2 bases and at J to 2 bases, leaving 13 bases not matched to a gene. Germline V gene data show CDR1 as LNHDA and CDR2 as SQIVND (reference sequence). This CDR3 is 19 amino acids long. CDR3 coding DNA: TGTGCCAGTAGTATAATGATCCTAACAGGGGGCCAACGCAATCAGCCCCAGCATTTT. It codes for CASSIMILTGGQRNQPQHF.

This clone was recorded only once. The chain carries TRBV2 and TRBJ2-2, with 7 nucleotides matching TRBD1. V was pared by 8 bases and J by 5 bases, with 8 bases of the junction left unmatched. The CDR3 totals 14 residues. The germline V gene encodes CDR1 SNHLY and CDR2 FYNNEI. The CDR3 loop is CASSETGYTGELFF. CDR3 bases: TGTGCCAGCTCGGAGACAGGGTATACCGGGGAGCTGTTTTTT. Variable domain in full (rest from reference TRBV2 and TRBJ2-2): EPEVTQTPSHQVTQMGQEVILRCVPISNHLYFYWYRQILGQKVEFLVSFYNNEISEKSEIFDDQFSVERPDGSNFTLKIRSTKLEDSAMYFCASSETGYTGELFFGEGSRLTVL.

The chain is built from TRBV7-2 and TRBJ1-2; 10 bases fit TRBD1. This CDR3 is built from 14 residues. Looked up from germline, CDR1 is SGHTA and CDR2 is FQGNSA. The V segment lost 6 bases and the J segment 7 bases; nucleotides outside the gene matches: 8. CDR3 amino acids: CASSPRQGAGGYTF. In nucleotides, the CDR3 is TGTGCCAGCAGTCCCCGACAGGGGGCGGGTGGCTACACCTTC. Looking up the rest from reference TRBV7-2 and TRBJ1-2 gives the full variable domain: GAGVSQSPSNKVTEKGKDVELRCDPISGHTALYWYRQSLGQGLEFLIYFQGNSAPDKSGLPSDRFSAERTGGSVSTLTIQRTQQEDSAVYLCASSPRQGAGGYTFGSGTRLTVV.

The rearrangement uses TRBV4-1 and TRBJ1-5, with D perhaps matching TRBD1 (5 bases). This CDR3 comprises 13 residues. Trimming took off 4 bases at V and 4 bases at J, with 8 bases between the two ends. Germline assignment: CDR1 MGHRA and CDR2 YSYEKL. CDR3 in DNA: TGCGCCAGCAGCCCACAGGAGAATCAGCCCCAGCATTTT. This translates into CASSPQENQPQHF.

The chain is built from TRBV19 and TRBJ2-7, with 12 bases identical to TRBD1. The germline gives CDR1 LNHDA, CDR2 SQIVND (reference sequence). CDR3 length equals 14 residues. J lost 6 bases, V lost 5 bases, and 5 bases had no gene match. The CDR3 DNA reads TGTGCCAGTAGTTTATGGGACAGGGGGCGCGAGCAGTACTTC. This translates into CASSLWDRGREQYF.

The CDR3 region is CSVLAGGADTQYF. DNA for the CDR3: TGCAGCGTACTAGCGGGAGGGGCAGATACGCAGTATTTT. The chain is built from TRBV29-1 and TRBJ2-3, with TRBD2 matching over 13 bases. The CDR3 is 13 amino acids. Germline CDR1 reads SQVTM; CDR2 reads ANQGSEA. V shed 6 bases, J shed 4 bases, and the junction held 1 base outside the gene matches.

The CDR3 DNA follows: TGTGCCAGCAGCTACACTCCGAGGGAGCTGTTTTTT. Translation gives CASSYTPRELFF. The chain uses TRBV9 and TRBJ2-2; no clear D. CDR3 size: 12 residues. Germline assignment: CDR1 SGDLS and CDR2 YYNGEE. V shed 4 bases and J shed 9 bases, with 10 bases lying between them.

The CDR3 DNA reads TGTGCCTGGACCGTTATTCAGAACACTGAAGCTTTCTTT. Its translation is CAWTVIQNTEAFF. The gene calls are TRBV30 and TRBJ1-1; no firm D call. The V gene's germline CDR1 is GTSNPN and CDR2 SVGIG (reference sequence). The CDR3 has 13 amino acids. The germline V and J ends were trimmed by 4 bases and 1 base, with 10 bases remaining between them.

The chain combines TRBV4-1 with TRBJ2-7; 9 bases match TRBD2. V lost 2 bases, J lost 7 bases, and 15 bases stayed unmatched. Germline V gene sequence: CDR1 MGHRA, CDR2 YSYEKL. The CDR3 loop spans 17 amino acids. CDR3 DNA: TGCGCCAGCAGCCAAACCCTTGGTAGCGGGAGTGGTTTAGAGCAGTACTTC. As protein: CASSQTLGSGSGLEQYF.

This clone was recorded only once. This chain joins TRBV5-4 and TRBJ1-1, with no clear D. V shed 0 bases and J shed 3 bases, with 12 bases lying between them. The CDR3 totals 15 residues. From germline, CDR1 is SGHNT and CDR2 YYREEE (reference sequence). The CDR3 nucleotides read TGTGCCAGCAGCTTGGAACAGTCGGGTCACACTGAAGCTTTCTTT. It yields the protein CASSLEQSGHTEAFF.

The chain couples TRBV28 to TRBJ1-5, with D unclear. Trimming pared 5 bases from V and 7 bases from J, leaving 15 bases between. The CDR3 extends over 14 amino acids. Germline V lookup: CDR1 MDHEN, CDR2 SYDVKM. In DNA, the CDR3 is TGTGCCAGCAGTCTAACCCCCGGCAGCCAGCCCCAGCATTTT. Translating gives CASSLTPGSQPQHF.

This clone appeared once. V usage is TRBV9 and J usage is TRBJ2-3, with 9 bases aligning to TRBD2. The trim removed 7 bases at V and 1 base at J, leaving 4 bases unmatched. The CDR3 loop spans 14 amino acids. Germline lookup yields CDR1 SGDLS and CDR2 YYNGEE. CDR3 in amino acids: CASGRTSGTDTQYF. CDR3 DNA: TGTGCCAGCGGAAGGACTAGCGGCACAGATACGCAGTATTTT.

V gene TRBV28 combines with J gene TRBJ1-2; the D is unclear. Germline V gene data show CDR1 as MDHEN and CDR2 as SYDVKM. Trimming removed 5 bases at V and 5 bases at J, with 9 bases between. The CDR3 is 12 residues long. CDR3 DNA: TGTGCCAGCAGTGCCGACGTGTATGGCTACACCTTC. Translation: CASSADVYGYTF.

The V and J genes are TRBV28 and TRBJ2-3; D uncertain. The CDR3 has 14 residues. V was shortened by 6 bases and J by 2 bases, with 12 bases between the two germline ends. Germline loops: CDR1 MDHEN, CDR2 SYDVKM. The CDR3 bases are TGTGCCAGCAGGGGTGGAGACCTCACAGATACGCAGTATTTT. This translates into CASRGGDLTDTQYF.

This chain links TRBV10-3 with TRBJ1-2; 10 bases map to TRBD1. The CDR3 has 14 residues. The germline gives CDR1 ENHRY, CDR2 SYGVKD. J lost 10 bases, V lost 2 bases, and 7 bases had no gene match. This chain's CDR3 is CAISETLTGGDYTF. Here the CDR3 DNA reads TGTGCCATCAGTGAGACGTTGACAGGGGGCGACTACACCTTC.